The 7 T cell receptor beta chains reported below all come from one sample, sequenced in a study of blood T cell repertoires in COVID-19. Method: immunoSEQ multiplex PCR; TCRdb's copy keeps in-frame clones and lacks some. The profile shows some 200,000 clones, 75% to 90% of them singletons. Specimen: PBMCs or T cells enriched from blood (not recorded which). The receptors were sampled from a woman in her thirties who had recovered from COVID-19.

This clone appeared once. Other DNA sequences within the sample encode an identical CDR3. The chain has TRBV9 and TRBJ1-2; D is unclear. Germline CDR1 is SGDLS and CDR2 is YYNGEE. V was cut by 0 bases and J by 8 bases, with 5 bases left in between. The length of the CDR3 is 11 residues. CDR3 amino acids: CASSVGEGYTF. The CDR3 bases are TGTGCCAGCAGCGTAGGAGAGGGCTACACCTTC.

This sequence joins TRBV7-2 and TRBJ2-3; 7 bases match TRBD2. This CDR3 has 14 amino acids. V gave up 6 bases and J gave up 2 bases; unmatched junction bases: 5. Germline V gene sequence: CDR1 SGHTA, CDR2 FQGNSA. The CDR3 spells CASRFQRDTDTQYF. CDR3 sequence (DNA): TGTGCCAGCAGATTCCAGCGGGACACAGATACGCAGTATTTT.

V gene TRBV6-2 or TRBV6-3 combines with J gene TRBJ1-5, with D possibly TRBD1 on 6 matching bases. With 1 base removed from V and 3 bases from J, the gap between germline ends came to 10 bases. The CDR3 is made up of 15 amino acids. The germline V gene has CDR1 MNHEY and CDR2 SVGEGT. The chain's CDR3 is CASSYLDSPNQPQHF. CDR3 nucleotide sequence: TGTGCCAGCAGTTACTTGGACAGTCCCAATCAGCCCCAGCATTTT.

V and J are TRBV14 and TRBJ2-5, with TRBD1 matching over 7 bases. The CDR3 runs 12 residues. Germline-derived CDR1 and CDR2 are SGHDN and FVKESK. With 7 bases clipped from V and 4 bases from J, the junction kept 3 bases outside the gene matches. The CDR3 nucleotides read TGTGCCAGCAACAGGGGCGGAGAGACCCAGTACTTC. This translates into CASNRGGETQYF.

The chain combines TRBV6-4 with TRBJ2-4; weak D call: TRBD1 (6 bases). In germline, CDR1 is MRHNA, CDR2 SNTAGT. This CDR3 has 13 amino acids. V was trimmed by 6 bases and J by 8 bases, leaving 14 bases between them. In nucleotides, the CDR3 is TGTGCCAGCAGGGACCGGGACAAGTACATTCAGTACTTC. Translated: CASRDRDKYIQYF.

The chain carries TRBV30 and TRBJ2-7; no reliable D call. V lost 5 bases, J lost 7 bases, and 12 bases lay in between. This CDR3 region has 11 residues. Germline values: CDR1 GTSNPN, CDR2 SVGIG (reference sequence). CDR3 coding DNA: TGTGCCTGGGGCCCAGCCAGGGAGCAGTACTTC. This translates into CAWGPAREQYF.

J is TRBJ2-7 and V is TRBV27; a possible D gene is TRBD2 (6 bases). The V end was cut by 6 bases, the J end by 7 bases, with 13 bases between. The germline V gene has CDR1 MNHEY and CDR2 SMNVEV (reference sequence). There are 12 residues in the CDR3. This CDR3 is CASSLPGREQYF. CDR3 DNA: TGTGCCAGCAGCCTCCCTGGGAGGGAGCAGTACTTC.